Following are 5 T cell receptor beta chains from one sample sequenced in a study of identical twins. TCRdb re-derived calls from the 5' RACE reads in MiXCR, one entry per CDR3 protein. This repertoire shows about 660,000 distinct CDR3 sequences, over 8.5% found once; its top ten account for approximately 0.89%. Separately, the same data were catalogued under a study of yellow fever vaccine responses in identical twins.

The sample taken for sequencing was PBMCs. The receptor source for this set is a woman between 18 and 29 years old in good health.

At least ten counts were recorded for this clonotype. The V gene is TRBV15, the J gene TRBJ2-7, with 7 bases identical to TRBD1. Germline-derived CDR1 and CDR2 are LNHNV and YYDKDF (reference sequence). This CDR3 region has 15 residues. J gave up 0 bases and V 4 bases, and 6 bases lay outside the gene matches. The CDR3, as DNA: TGTGCCACCAGCACCAGGGACAGTGCCTCCTACGAGCAGTACTTC. This codes for CATSTRDSASYEQYF.

This clonotype was seen many times. The CDR3 sequence is CSVHGTSGYNEQFF. In nucleotides, the CDR3 is TGCAGCGTCCACGGGACTAGCGGTTACAATGAGCAGTTCTTC. The chain links TRBV29-1 to TRBJ2-1, with 11 bases lining up with TRBD2. The V gene end was trimmed by 6 bases and the J gene end by 4 bases; junction bases not matched to a gene: 5. CDR1 and CDR2 (germline): SQVTM, ANQGSEA. The CDR3 totals 14 residues.

The chain carries TRBV25-1 and TRBJ2-3; the D gene could be TRBD1 or TRBD2 (6 bases each). The V and J ends lost 1 base and 4 bases respectively, with 15 bases between them. There are 16 residues in the CDR3. Germline CDR1 MGHDK, CDR2 SYGVNS. Written as DNA, the CDR3 is TGTGCCAGCAGTGAATCACGAGGGGGGCGATCAGATACGCAGTATTTT. Translation: CASSESRGGRSDTQYF.

V usage is TRBV27 and J usage is TRBJ2-7; TRBD1 agrees at 9 bases. This CDR3 is 14 amino acids long. V dropped 5 bases and J dropped 5; count of bases not matched to a gene: 7. The germline gives CDR1 MNHEY, CDR2 SMNVEV (reference sequence). The CDR3 here is CASSNNRGLDEQYF. The CDR3 nucleotides read TGTGCCAGCAGTAACAACAGGGGGCTGGACGAGCAGTACTTC.

The gene calls are TRBV4-3 and TRBJ2-2; D gene unclear. Germline values: CDR1 LGHNA, CDR2 YSLEER. This CDR3 contains 13 residues. V was pared by 1 base and J by 6 bases, with 6 bases between. CDR3 residues: CASSQVWSGELFF. The CDR3 nucleotides are TGCGCCAGCAGCCAAGTATGGTCCGGGGAGCTGTTTTTT.